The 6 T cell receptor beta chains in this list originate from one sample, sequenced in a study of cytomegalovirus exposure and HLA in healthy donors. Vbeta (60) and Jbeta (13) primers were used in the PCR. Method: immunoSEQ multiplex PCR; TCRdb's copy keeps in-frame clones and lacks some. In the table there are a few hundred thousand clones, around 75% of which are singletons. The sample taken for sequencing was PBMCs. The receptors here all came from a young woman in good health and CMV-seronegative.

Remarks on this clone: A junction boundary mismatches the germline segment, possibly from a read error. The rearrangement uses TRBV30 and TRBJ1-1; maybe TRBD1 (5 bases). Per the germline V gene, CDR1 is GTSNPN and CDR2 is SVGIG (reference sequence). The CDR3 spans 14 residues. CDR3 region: CDWSVGDWGTEAFF. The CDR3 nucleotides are TGTGACTGGAGTGTAGGGGATTGGGGCACTGAAGCTTTCTTT.

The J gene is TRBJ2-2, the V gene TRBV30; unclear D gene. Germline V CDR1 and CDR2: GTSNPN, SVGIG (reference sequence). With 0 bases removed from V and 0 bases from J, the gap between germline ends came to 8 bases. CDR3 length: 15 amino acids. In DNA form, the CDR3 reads TGTGCCTGGAGTGTATCACTTTCGAACACCGGGGAGCTGTTTTTT. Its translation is CAWSVSLSNTGELFF.

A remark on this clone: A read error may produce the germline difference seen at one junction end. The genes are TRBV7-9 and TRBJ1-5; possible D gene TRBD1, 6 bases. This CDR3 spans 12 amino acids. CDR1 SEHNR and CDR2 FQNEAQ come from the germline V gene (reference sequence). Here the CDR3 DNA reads TGTTCCAGCAGCTTAGAACAGGGGCCCCAGCATTTT. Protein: CSSSLEQGPQHF.

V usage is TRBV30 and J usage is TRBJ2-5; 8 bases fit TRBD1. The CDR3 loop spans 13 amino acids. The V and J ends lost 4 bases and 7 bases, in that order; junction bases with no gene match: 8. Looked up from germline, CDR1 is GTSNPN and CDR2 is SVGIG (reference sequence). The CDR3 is CAWIPDRVGTQYF. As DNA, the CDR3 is TGTGCCTGGATCCCGGACAGGGTAGGGACCCAGTACTTC.

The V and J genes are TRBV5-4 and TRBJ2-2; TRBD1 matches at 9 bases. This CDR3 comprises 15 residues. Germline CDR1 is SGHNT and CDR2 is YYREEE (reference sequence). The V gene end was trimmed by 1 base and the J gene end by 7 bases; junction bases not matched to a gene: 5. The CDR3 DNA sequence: TGTGCCAGCAGCTTGACAGGGGGCGCGGGCGGGGAGCTGTTTTTT. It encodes CASSLTGGAGGELFF.

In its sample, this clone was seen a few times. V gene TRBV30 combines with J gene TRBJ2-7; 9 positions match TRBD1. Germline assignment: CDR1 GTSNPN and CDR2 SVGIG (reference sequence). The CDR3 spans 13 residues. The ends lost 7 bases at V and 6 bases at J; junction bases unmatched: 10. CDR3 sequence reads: CASAGQGNGEQYF. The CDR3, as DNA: TGTGCCTCCGCGGGACAGGGTAATGGCGAGCAGTACTTC.